A single sample gave rise to the 8 T cell receptor beta chains below, sequenced in a study of blood T cell repertoires in COVID-19 (dated by TCRdb to 2020 to 2021). Library preparation used the immunoSEQ multiplex PCR assay. TCRdb mirrors the immuneACCESS table, restricted to in-frame sequences. Some clones are absent from its copies; in checked studies, under half trace to an unresolved V gene, and the reason for the others is unknown. The sample contains about 480,000 clones, around 89% of them found a single time. The ten biggest clones cover 1.5% to 2% of the sample. The sequenced material came from PBMCs or T cells enriched from blood (not recorded which). The source is a woman in her thirties or forties who had recovered from COVID-19.

The chain employs TRBV7-9 and TRBJ1-5, with a weak D call TRBD1 (6 bases). Between the trimmed V and J ends, which lost 6 bases and 3 bases, there was a span of 12 bases. This CDR3 has 14 amino acids. Looked up from germline, CDR1 is SEHNR and CDR2 is FQNEAQ (reference sequence). Here the CDR3 DNA reads TGTGCCAGCAGTCTGGGGGCAAACAATCAGCCCCAGCATTTT. This translates into CASSLGANNQPQHF.

V usage is TRBV4-3 and J usage is TRBJ2-1; unclear D gene. The germline CDR1 and CDR2 sequences are LGHNA and YSLEER. V lost 0 bases and J lost 0, with 9 bases in between. The CDR3 spans 16 residues. The CDR3 DNA reads TGCGCCAGCAGCCAAGAGTTTCCTTCCTCCTACAATGAGCAGTTCTTC. As protein: CASSQEFPSSYNEQFF.

This chain connects TRBV7-8 to TRBJ1-2; no definite D call. The germline V gene encodes CDR1 SGHVS and CDR2 FQNEAQ. CDR3 length: 12 amino acids. V lost 5 bases to trimming and J lost 7 bases, with 11 bases between them. In nucleotides, the CDR3 is TGTGCCAGCAGCCCCGGTTTTCGTGGCTACACCTTC. Protein sequence: CASSPGFRGYTF.

V is TRBV6-5 and J is TRBJ1-2; D might be TRBD1 (5 bases). Germline V gives CDR1 MNHEY, CDR2 SVGAGI. This CDR3 has 12 amino acids. The germline V and J ends were trimmed by 9 bases and 1 base, with 9 bases remaining between them. This CDR3 reads CASTGDNYGYTF. Written as DNA, the CDR3 is TGTGCCAGTACAGGCGATAACTATGGCTACACCTTC.

This clone was seen a few times. The chain couples TRBV19 to TRBJ2-2; TRBD2 matches at 15 bases. The junction had 4 bases not matched to a gene; V was cut back by 4 bases and J by 7 bases. The CDR3 loop spans 16 amino acids. CDR1 is LNHDA, CDR2 SQIVND, per germline (reference sequence). The CDR3 bases are TGTGCCAGTAGTACCGGGACTAGCGGGAGGCTCGGGGAGCTGTTTTTT. Its protein is CASSTGTSGRLGELFF.

The chain uses TRBV3-1 (or the pseudogene TRBV3-2) and TRBJ1-5, with unresolved D. Trimming cost V 0 bases and J 2 bases, with 8 bases left between them. The CDR3 loop spans 15 amino acids. Germline V CDR1 and CDR2: LGHDT, YNNKEL (reference sequence). The CDR3 protein is CASSQDTRGNQPQHF. The CDR3 coding sequence is TGTGCCAGCAGCCAAGATACACGGGGCAATCAGCCCCAGCATTTT.

This clone was counted once. This chain connects TRBV29-1 to TRBJ2-3; TRBD1 matches 8 bases. This CDR3 has 13 amino acids. CDR1 is SQVTM and CDR2 is ANQGSEA in the germline V gene. V was clipped by 6 bases and J by 4 bases; unmatched bases: 6. CDR3 bases: TGCAGCGTAAGACAGGGGCTGGCAGATACGCAGTATTTT. Translating it yields CSVRQGLADTQYF.

The V gene is TRBV5-4, the J gene TRBJ1-3; 7 bases are a match to TRBD1. V shed 4 bases, J shed 8 bases, and the junction held 15 bases outside the gene matches. CDR3 length equals 16 residues. Germline loops: CDR1 SGHNT, CDR2 YYREEE (reference sequence). The CDR3 region is CASSLMFRGPGDTIYF. The CDR3 nucleotides are TGTGCCAGCAGCCTAATGTTTAGGGGGCCGGGAGACACCATATATTTT.